This T cell receptor (beta chain) was sequenced during a study of blood T cell repertoires in COVID-19. Study at large: Sites in the United States, Italy and Spain provided acute and convalescent COVID-19 samples. T cells, B-cell-depleted T cells, or PBMCs provided the cDNA or gDNA that served as material.

Only in-frame clones appear in the TCRdb table, and some are missing; sequencing was by immunoSEQ multiplex PCR. The table includes about 210,000 clones, approximately 86% detected once. CDR3 size: 15 residues. Germline CDR1 reads MNHEY; CDR2 reads SMNVEV (reference sequence). The ends were cut back, 5 bases at V and 0 bases at J, with 11 bases in the middle. The TCR was taken from a man between 40 and 49 years old with acute or convalescent COVID-19. The J gene is TRBJ1-5, the V gene TRBV27; no firm D call. Sequenced sample: peripheral blood. The DNA for the CDR3 is TGTGCCAGCAGTCCGAGAGAGTATAGCAATCAGCCCCAGCATTTT. Amino acid sequence: CASSPREYSNQPQHF.